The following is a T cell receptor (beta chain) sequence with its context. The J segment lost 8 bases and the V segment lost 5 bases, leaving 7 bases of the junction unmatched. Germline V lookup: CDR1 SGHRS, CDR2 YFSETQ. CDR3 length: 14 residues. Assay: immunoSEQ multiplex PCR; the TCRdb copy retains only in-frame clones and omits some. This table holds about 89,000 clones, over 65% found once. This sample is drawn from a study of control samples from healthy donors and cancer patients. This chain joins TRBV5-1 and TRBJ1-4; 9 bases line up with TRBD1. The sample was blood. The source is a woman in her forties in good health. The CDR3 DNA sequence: TGCGCCAGCAGATTTACAGGGGGCAGAGAAAAACTGTTTTTT. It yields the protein CASRFTGGREKLFF.